This entry describes one T cell receptor (beta chain). Its specificity is not known. The CDR3 extends over 16 amino acids. V gave up 6 bases and J gave up 0 bases, with 15 bases separating them. The germline V gene encodes CDR1 SGHRS and CDR2 YFSETQ. Donors were healthy HIV-negative adults without recently reported acute infections or vaccinations. Those who donated, Caucasian adults without exception, all lived in Nashville, Tennessee. The source of the sample is a study of shared clonotypes between healthy human individuals. The study, taken as a whole, reports: Sampling included only blood; tissue repertoires likely differ.

Some clones are missing from TCRdb's copy, which holds only in-frame ones; the method was immunoSEQ multiplex PCR. The sample contains approximately 710,000 clones, 90% of which appear only once. The gene calls are TRBV5-1 and TRBJ2-2; no reliable D call. The source material was memory CD8+ T cells from PBMCs. Subset meaning: CD45RO+ cells pooled with CCR7-negative TemRA cells. The origin of this receptor is a man in his late teens or twenties in good health. Some clones in this sample may be carry-over from other donors' samples. CDR3 region: CASTTRTGSNTGELFF. Written as DNA, the CDR3 is TGCGCCAGCACGACCCGGACGGGTTCGAACACCGGGGAGCTGTTTTTT. The full variable domain, rest sourced from reference TRBV5-1 and TRBJ2-2, is KAGVTQTPRYLIKTRGQQVTLSCSPISGHRSVSWYQQTPGQGLQFLFEYFSETQRNKGNFPGRFSGRQFSNSRSEMNVSTLELGDSALYLCASTTRTGSNTGELFFGEGSRLTVL.